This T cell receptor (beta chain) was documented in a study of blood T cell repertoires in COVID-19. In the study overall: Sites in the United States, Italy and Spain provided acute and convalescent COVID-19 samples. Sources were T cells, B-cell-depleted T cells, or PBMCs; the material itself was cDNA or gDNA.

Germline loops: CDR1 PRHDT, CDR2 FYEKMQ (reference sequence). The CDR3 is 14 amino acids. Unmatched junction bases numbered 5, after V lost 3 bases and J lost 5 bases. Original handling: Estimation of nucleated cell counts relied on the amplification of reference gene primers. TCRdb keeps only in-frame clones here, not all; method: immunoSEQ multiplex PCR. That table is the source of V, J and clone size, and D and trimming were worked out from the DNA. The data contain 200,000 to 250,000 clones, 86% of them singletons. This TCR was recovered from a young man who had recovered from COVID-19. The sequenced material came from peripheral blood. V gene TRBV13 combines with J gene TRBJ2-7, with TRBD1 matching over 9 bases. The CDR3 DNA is TGTGCCAGCAGCTTGGGGGACAGGGCCCACGAGCAGTACTTC. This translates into CASSLGDRAHEQYF. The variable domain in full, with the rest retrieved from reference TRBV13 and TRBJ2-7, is AAGVIQSPRHLIKEKRETATLKCYPIPRHDTVYWYQQGPGQDPQFLISFYEKMQSDKGSIPDRFSAQQFSDYHSELNMSSLELGDSALYFCASSLGDRAHEQYFGPGTRLTVT.